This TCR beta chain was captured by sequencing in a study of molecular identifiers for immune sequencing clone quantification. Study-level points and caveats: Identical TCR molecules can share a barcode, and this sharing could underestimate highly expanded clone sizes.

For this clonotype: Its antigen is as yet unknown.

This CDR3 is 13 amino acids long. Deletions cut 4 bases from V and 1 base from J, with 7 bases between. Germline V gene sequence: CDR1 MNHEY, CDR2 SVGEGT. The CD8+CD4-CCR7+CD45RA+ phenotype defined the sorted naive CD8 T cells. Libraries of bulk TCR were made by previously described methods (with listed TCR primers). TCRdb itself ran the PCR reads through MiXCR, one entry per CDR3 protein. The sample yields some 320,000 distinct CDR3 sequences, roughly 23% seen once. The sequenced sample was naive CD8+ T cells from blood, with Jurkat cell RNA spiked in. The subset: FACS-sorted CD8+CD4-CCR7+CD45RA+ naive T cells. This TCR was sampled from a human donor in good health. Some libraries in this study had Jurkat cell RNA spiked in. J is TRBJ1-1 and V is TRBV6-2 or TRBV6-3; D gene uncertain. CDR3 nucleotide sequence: TGTGCCAGCAGTTTTAGTTGGAACACTGAAGCTTTCTTT. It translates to CASSFSWNTEAFF.